This T cell receptor (beta chain) stems from a study of human T cells and chemical hapten exposure. Study conclusions and caveats: The presence of alopecia in the donors means their immune response may differ from healthy people's.

Time point described: pre-sensitization, week 0. Stated treatment: therapeutic diphenylcyclopropenone sensitization with weekly scalp DPC. This clonotype has a handful of counts. Its antigen is as yet unknown. The germline V gene encodes CDR1 SSHAT and CDR2 FNYEAQ (reference sequence). Trimming shortened V by 1 base and J by 9 bases, and 7 bases separated the two germline ends. This CDR3 has 12 residues. The library attached unique molecular identifiers to individual cDNA molecules. TCRdb passed the RACE reads through MiXCR, listing each CDR3 protein once. The sample has about 110,000 distinct CDR3 sequences, more than 10% seen once; the top ten hold 1.6%.

The chain combines TRBV7-7 with TRBJ2-1; D uncertain. The starting material was whole blood, obtained in connection with sensitization to the hapten diphenylcyclopropenone (DPC). This receptor was identified in a woman in her forties or fifties with alopecia areata. Some clones in this sample may be carry-over from other donors' samples. The CDR3 region is CASSLERGEQFF. DNA for the CDR3: TGTGCCAGCAGCTTAGAACGCGGTGAGCAGTTCTTC. The whole variable domain, filled in from reference TRBV7-7 and TRBJ2-1, reads GAGVSQSPRYKVTKRGQDVTLRCDPISSHATLYWYQQALGQGPEFLTYFNYEAQPDKSGLPSDRFSAERPEGSISTLTIQRTEQRDSAMYRCASSLERGEQFFGPGTRLTVL.